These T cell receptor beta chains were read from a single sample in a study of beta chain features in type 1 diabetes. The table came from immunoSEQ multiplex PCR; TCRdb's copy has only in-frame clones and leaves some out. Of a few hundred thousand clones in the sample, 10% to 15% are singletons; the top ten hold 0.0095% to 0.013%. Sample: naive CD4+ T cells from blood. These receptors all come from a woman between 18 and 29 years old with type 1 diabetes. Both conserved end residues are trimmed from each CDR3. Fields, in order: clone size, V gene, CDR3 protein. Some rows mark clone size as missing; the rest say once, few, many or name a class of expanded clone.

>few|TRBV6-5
ASRRTGTTDTQY
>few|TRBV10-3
ATGTPGTGQETQY
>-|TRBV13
ASSFIETVMTSGRATDTQY
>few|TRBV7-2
ASSLGVSAGLTQY
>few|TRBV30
AWSVRGLYNEQF
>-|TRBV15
ATSRGLAGSYNEQF
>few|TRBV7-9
ASSSPGGQETQY
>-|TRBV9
ASSVAGVQETQY
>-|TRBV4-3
ASSQEGGGNSPLH
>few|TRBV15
ATSRYSGRMSYNEQF
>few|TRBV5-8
ASSTETAYSPLH
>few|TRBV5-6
ASSLVGGRNTIY
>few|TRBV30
AINRGGGNTGELF
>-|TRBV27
ASSPRQGWDEKLF
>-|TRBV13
ASSSSQGSGTNVLT
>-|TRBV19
ASKQGVLSVNEQF
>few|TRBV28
ASSLSGRLTYEQY
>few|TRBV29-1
SGGRGEDTQY
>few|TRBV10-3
AISPWSGFGSTDTQY
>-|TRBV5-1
ASSLMGDDPDTQY
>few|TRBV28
ASKKRQVNTEAF
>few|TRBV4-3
ASSWSTAGGSTGELF
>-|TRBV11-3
ASSFESGQGSEQF
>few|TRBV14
ASSPIPPQRPYNEQF
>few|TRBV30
AWSGEGYGYT
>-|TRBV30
AWSADTGELF
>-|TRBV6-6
ASIIRGSHTEAF
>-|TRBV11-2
ASSPRGGNRGNTIY
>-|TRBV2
ASQPEAAGPYEQY
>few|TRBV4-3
ASSQGEAGNTIY
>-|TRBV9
ASSPGIAYEQY